Below are 30 T cell receptor beta chains sequenced from a single sample in a study of T cell responses to AZD1222 COVID-19 vaccine. Measured with immunoSEQ multiplex PCR; TCRdb has only the in-frame clones, and not every one. The table lists around 100,000 clones, about 87% of them singletons. The sequenced sample was peripheral blood, obtained on day 0 of AZD1222 vaccination. The origin of the receptors is an adult in good health.

A remark on this clone: A read error may account for a junction end that differs from germline. The chain uses TRBV29-1 and TRBJ2-7; TRBD1 or TRBD2 may be the D gene (7 bases each). Germline V gene lookup returns CDR1 SQVTM and CDR2 ANQGSEA. This CDR3 region has 14 residues. The CDR3 DNA reads TGCCGCGTTGACGGGGGCAGGGGGGGAGACGAGCAGTACTTC. Its translation: CRVDGGRGGDEQYF.

The chain is built from TRBV7-2 and TRBJ2-1; D tentatively reads TRBD1 or TRBD2 (6 bases each). CDR1 and CDR2 from the germline V gene are SGHTA and FQGNSA. Deletions cut 5 bases from V and 0 bases from J, with 14 bases between. The CDR3 consists of 16 residues. The CDR3 nucleotides are TGTGCCAGCAGCAGGAAGGGGGGAAGCTCCTACAATGAGCAGTTCTTC. Encoded protein: CASSRKGGSSYNEQFF.

The rearrangement joins TRBV6-2 or TRBV6-3 to TRBJ2-1; a possible D gene is TRBD2 (5 bases). CDR1 is MNHEY and CDR2 is SVGEGT in the germline V gene. V was clipped by 4 bases and J by 9 bases, with 13 bases between them. There are 13 residues in the CDR3. The chain's CDR3 is CASSFGPGVEQFF. CDR3 nucleotides: TGTGCCAGCAGTTTTGGGCCCGGGGTTGAGCAGTTCTTC.

This clone was seen only once. The rearrangement joins TRBV27 to TRBJ1-1; no clear D. From germline, CDR1 is MNHEY and CDR2 SMNVEV (reference sequence). Trimming removed 4 bases at V and 5 bases at J, with 11 bases between. The CDR3 contains 13 residues. The CDR3 nucleotides are TGTGCCAGCAGTTCGGTGGGGAATACTGAAGCTTTCTTT. It is translated as CASSSVGNTEAFF.

This chain uses TRBV5-1 with TRBJ2-2; tentative D call: TRBD1 (6 bases). The germline V gene encodes CDR1 SGHRS and CDR2 YFSETQ. The CDR3 runs to 16 residues. V gave up 3 bases and J gave up 0 bases, with 12 bases separating them. The CDR3 bases are TGCGCCAGCAGCTCAACAGGGATCACGAACACCGGGGAGCTGTTTTTT. Translated: CASSSTGITNTGELFF. Filled out from reference TRBV5-1 and TRBJ2-2, the complete variable domain reads KAGVTQTPRYLIKTRGQQVTLSCSPISGHRSVSWYQQTPGQGLQFLFEYFSETQRNKGNFPGRFSGRQFSNSRSEMNVSTLELGDSALYLCASSSTGITNTGELFFGEGSRLTVL.

This clone was seen more than once but under ten times. This chain links TRBV6-6 with TRBJ1-4, with a tentative D call TRBD1 (6 bases). CDR1 and CDR2 from the germline V gene are MNHNY and SVGAGI (reference sequence). This CDR3 is 16 amino acids long. Trimming stripped 6 bases from V and 3 bases from J, with 17 bases between. This chain's CDR3 is CASRNPGAGPNEKLFF. DNA for the CDR3: TGTGCCAGCAGAAACCCGGGGGCAGGGCCTAATGAAAAACTGTTTTTT.

The chain employs TRBV24-1 and TRBJ1-1; tentatively, D is TRBD1 (6 bases). The CDR3 totals 14 residues. CDR1 is KGHDR and CDR2 is SFDVKD in the germline V gene. V lost 5 bases and J lost 0, with 9 bases in between. CDR3 coding DNA: TGTGCCACCAGTGGAGGGGGGATGAACACTGAAGCTTTCTTT. Amino acid sequence: CATSGGGMNTEAFF.

This clone was detected a few times. The rearrangement joins TRBV14 to TRBJ1-1, with D perhaps matching TRBD1 (5 bases). CDR1 is SGHDN, CDR2 FVKESK, per germline. The V gene lost 4 bases and the J gene lost 5 bases, with 20 bases spanning the gap. The CDR3 length is 16 residues. CDR3 residues: CASSPSWWGGGTEAFF. CDR3 DNA sequence: TGTGCCAGCAGCCCCTCCTGGTGGGGCGGGGGGACTGAAGCTTTCTTT.

The V and J genes are TRBV5-1 and TRBJ2-1; D remains unclear. V was pared by 5 bases and J by 2 bases, with 26 bases between. The CDR3 length is 19 residues. Germline-derived CDR1 and CDR2 are SGHRS and YFSETQ. The CDR3 nucleotides are TGCGCCAGCAGAGGATGGCAGGTGACCACCGGACCGACCTACAATGAGCAGTTCTTC. It yields the protein CASRGWQVTTGPTYNEQFF.

The rearrangement joins TRBV18 to TRBJ1-3, with D possibly TRBD1 on 6 matching bases. The CDR3 is made up of 16 amino acids. Germline loops: CDR1 KGHSH, CDR2 LQKENI. With 6 bases removed from V and 0 bases from J, the gap between germline ends came to 15 bases. The CDR3 DNA sequence: TGTGCCAGCTCCCCTACACAGGGAGGCTCTGGAAACACCATATATTTT. This translates into CASSPTQGGSGNTIYF.

The CDR3 DNA is TGTGCCAGCAGGGGGTGGGGTGCTGGGGCCAACGTCCTGACTTTC. Translating it yields CASRGWGAGANVLTF. This chain connects TRBV11-2 to TRBJ2-6; D ambiguous. V dropped 6 bases and J dropped 2 bases, with 11 bases sitting between them. Germline V gene sequence: CDR1 SGHAT, CDR2 FQNNGV. The CDR3 is 15 amino acids.

The chain joins TRBV6-2 or TRBV6-3 to TRBJ1-2, with D possibly TRBD1 on 5 matching bases. In germline, CDR1 is MNHEY, CDR2 SVGEGT. The CDR3 is 15 amino acids. The germline V and J ends were trimmed by 5 bases and 4 bases, with 17 bases remaining between them. The CDR3 is CASSPTGRDSYGYTF. The CDR3 region has the DNA TGTGCCAGCAGTCCCACTGGACGGGACTCCTATGGCTACACCTTC.

In this sample, this clone turned up a few times. The genes are TRBV6-4 and TRBJ1-6; TRBD1 matches 10 bases. The J segment lost 7 bases and the V segment lost 5 bases, leaving 5 bases of the junction unmatched. CDR3 length: 15 residues. Germline loops: CDR1 MRHNA, CDR2 SNTAGT. The CDR3: CASSSGTGDNSPLHF. CDR3 nucleotide sequence: TGTGCCAGCAGTTCCGGGACAGGGGACAATTCACCCCTCCACTTT.

The chain employs TRBV27 and TRBJ1-1; the D is unclear. Germline V gene data show CDR1 as MNHEY and CDR2 as SMNVEV (reference sequence). V dropped 6 bases and J dropped 0 bases, with 8 bases sitting between them. The CDR3 covers 13 residues. The CDR3 loop reads CASRPGLNTEAFF. In nucleotides, the CDR3 is TGTGCCAGCAGGCCGGGCTTGAACACTGAAGCTTTCTTT.

The chain links TRBV5-8 to TRBJ2-7, with 10 bases matching TRBD1. Losses at the gene ends were 3 bases for V and 6 bases for J; bases not matched to a gene: 12. The CDR3 sequence is 16 residues long. In germline, CDR1 is SGHTS, CDR2 YDEGEE. CDR3 loop: CASSSARDRGLGEQYF. CDR3 DNA: TGTGCCAGCAGCTCCGCCCGGGACAGGGGCCTAGGCGAGCAGTACTTC.

The genes are TRBV10-3 and TRBJ2-5, with TRBD1 matching 7 bases. Germline assignment: CDR1 ENHRY and CDR2 SYGVKD. The CDR3 consists of 17 residues. The V gene end was trimmed by 6 bases and the J gene end by 1 base; junction bases not matched to a gene: 14. CDR3 loop: CAISGAQGQLSQETQYF. CDR3 nucleotides: TGTGCCATCAGCGGGGCCCAGGGACAGCTAAGCCAAGAGACCCAGTACTTC.

This chain links TRBV7-9 with TRBJ2-3; 10 positions agree with TRBD1. The CDR3 runs to 14 residues. V shed 5 bases and J 5 bases; nucleotides not matched to a gene: 4. Germline V gene sequence: CDR1 SEHNR, CDR2 FQNEAQ (reference sequence). The CDR3 DNA follows: TGTGCCAGCAGCCCAGGGACAGGGGAAGATACGCAGTATTTT. This translates into CASSPGTGEDTQYF. The full variable domain, completed using reference TRBV7-9 and TRBJ2-3, is DTGVSQNPRHKITKRGQNVTFRCDPISEHNRLYWYRQTLGQGPEFLTYFQNEAQLEKSRLLSDRFSAERPKGSFSTLEIQRTEQGDSAMYLCASSPGTGEDTQYFGPGTRLTVL.

This chain uses TRBV6-5 with TRBJ1-4, with D unresolved. Trimming left V 6 bases short and J 8 bases short, with 10 bases between. The CDR3 is made up of 12 amino acids. The germline V gene has CDR1 MNHEY and CDR2 SVGAGI. The CDR3 loop reads CASSSAREKLFF. In DNA, the CDR3 is TGTGCCAGCAGCTCCGCCCGCGAAAAACTGTTTTTT.

The chain recombines TRBV7-3 with TRBJ2-1, with 10 bases fitting TRBD2. This CDR3 spans 17 amino acids. The J segment lost 7 bases and the V segment lost 2 bases, leaving 11 bases of the junction unmatched. Germline V gives CDR1 SGHTA, CDR2 FQGTGA. The CDR3 is CASSLGGSSGRANEQFF. The CDR3 DNA reads TGTGCCAGCAGCTTAGGGGGGTCTAGCGGGAGAGCTAATGAGCAGTTCTTC.

Here the CDR3 reads CASRETAYSNQPQHF. The CDR3 coding sequence is TGTGCCAGCCGCGAGACAGCGTATAGCAATCAGCCCCAGCATTTT. The genes are TRBV27 and TRBJ1-5; D perhaps matches TRBD1 (5 bases). The germline CDR1 and CDR2 sequences are MNHEY and SMNVEV (reference sequence). The V end was cut by 8 bases, the J end by 0 bases, with 14 bases between. CDR3 length: 15 residues.

This chain uses TRBV7-3 with TRBJ2-1; the match to TRBD2 covers 9 bases. The V gene end was trimmed by 5 bases and the J gene end by 3 bases; junction bases not matched to a gene: 5. The CDR3 spans 15 residues. CDR1 is SGHTA and CDR2 is FQGTGA in the germline V gene. DNA for the CDR3: TGTGCCAGCAGCCTGGGACTAGCTCGCTACAATGAGCAGTTCTTC. It specifies CASSLGLARYNEQFF.

The V and J genes are TRBV4-2 and TRBJ1-1; no clear D gene. There are 15 residues in the CDR3. Germline CDR1 and CDR2: LGHNA and YNFKEQ. Trimming took 4 bases from V and 1 from J, leaving 13 bases between them. The CDR3 spells CASSPHGPPNTEAFF. CDR3 DNA sequence: TGTGCCAGCAGCCCTCACGGACCACCGAACACTGAAGCTTTCTTT.

This rearrangement joins TRBV11-3 to TRBJ2-2; D gene uncertain. CDR3 length: 13 amino acids. With 3 bases removed from V and 6 bases from J, the gap between germline ends came to 8 bases. The germline V gene has CDR1 SGHNT and CDR2 YENEEA. This CDR3 is CASSFRGAGELFF. CDR3 bases: TGTGCCAGCAGCTTCAGAGGAGCCGGGGAGCTGTTTTTT. Full variable domain (missing parts from reference TRBV11-3 and TRBJ2-2): EAGVVQSPRYKIIEKKQPVAFWCNPISGHNTLYWYLQNLGQGPELLIRYENEEAVDDSQLPKDRFSAERLKGVDSTLKIQPAELGDSAVYLCASSFRGAGELFFGEGSRLTVL.

This clone was observed a handful of times. The chain carries TRBV4-1 and TRBJ1-2, with D unclear. The germline CDR1 and CDR2 sequences are MGHRA and YSYEKL. CDR3 size: 13 residues. V was trimmed by 1 base and J by 4 bases, leaving 7 bases between them. CDR3 in DNA: TGCGCCAGCAGCCAAGGGGTCTCCTATGGCTACACCTTC. This encodes CASSQGVSYGYTF.

The chain joins TRBV19 to TRBJ1-1, with D perhaps matching TRBD1 (5 bases). CDR1 and CDR2 from the germline V gene are LNHDA and SQIVND (reference sequence). Trimming cost V 0 bases and J 0 bases, with 17 bases left between them. The CDR3 sequence is 18 residues long. This CDR3 reads CASSIEGHTSDLNTEAFF. The CDR3 DNA reads TGTGCCAGTAGTATAGAGGGGCACACCAGTGACCTGAACACTGAAGCTTTCTTT. The variable domain in full, completed from reference TRBV19 and TRBJ1-1, reads DGGITQSPKYLFRKEGQNVTLSCEQNLNHDAMYWYRQDPGQGLRLIYYSQIVNDFQKGDIAEGYSVSREKKESFPLTVTSAQKNPTAFYLCASSIEGHTSDLNTEAFFGQGTRLTVV.

This clone was recorded only once. The J gene is TRBJ2-2, the V gene TRBV4-2; 8 nucleotides agree with TRBD1. Trimming removed 1 base from V and 6 bases from J; junction bases left unmatched: 7. Germline lookup yields CDR1 LGHNA and CDR2 YNFKEQ. CDR3 length equals 16 residues. The CDR3 nucleotides read TGTGCCAGCAGCCAAGCCGGGACAGGTTATTCCGGGGAGCTGTTTTTT. The encoded protein is CASSQAGTGYSGELFF.

The V gene is TRBV5-1, the J gene TRBJ2-7; 13 bases line up with TRBD2. The length of the CDR3 is 18 residues. Trimming cost V 3 bases and J 0 bases; bases outside gene matches: 9. Germline CDR1 is SGHRS and CDR2 is YFSETQ. CDR3 sequence: CASSYSTRTSGSSYEQYF. In DNA, the CDR3 is TGCGCCAGCAGCTACTCTACCCGGACTAGCGGGAGCTCCTACGAGCAGTACTTC.

The rearrangement joins TRBV27 to TRBJ2-1; 11 nucleotides agree with TRBD2. The CDR3 extends over 15 amino acids. Germline lookup yields CDR1 MNHEY and CDR2 SMNVEV (reference sequence). With V trimmed by 3 bases and J by 10 bases, 8 bases remained unmatched. The chain's CDR3 is CASSFGLAGTGEQFF. The DNA for the CDR3 is TGTGCCAGCAGTTTCGGACTAGCGGGTACGGGAGAGCAGTTCTTC.

This chain joins TRBV4-1 and TRBJ2-7; no clear D gene. Trimming left V 1 base short and J 1 base short, with 8 bases between. The CDR3 is 14 residues long. Germline assignment: CDR1 MGHRA and CDR2 YSYEKL. CDR3 DNA sequence: TGCGCCAGCAGCCAAGGCTGGGGTTCCTACGAGCAGTACTTC. Its protein is CASSQGWGSYEQYF.

This chain connects TRBV27 to TRBJ2-5, with 8 bases lining up with TRBD1. The CDR3 has 15 amino acids. CDR1 is MNHEY and CDR2 is SMNVEV in the germline V gene (reference sequence). Trimming at V came to 0 bases and at J to 4 bases, leaving 4 bases not matched to a gene. The CDR3 nucleotides read TGTGCCAGCAGTTTATCGCAAACAGGGGGAGAGACCCAGTACTTC. Protein product: CASSLSQTGGETQYF.